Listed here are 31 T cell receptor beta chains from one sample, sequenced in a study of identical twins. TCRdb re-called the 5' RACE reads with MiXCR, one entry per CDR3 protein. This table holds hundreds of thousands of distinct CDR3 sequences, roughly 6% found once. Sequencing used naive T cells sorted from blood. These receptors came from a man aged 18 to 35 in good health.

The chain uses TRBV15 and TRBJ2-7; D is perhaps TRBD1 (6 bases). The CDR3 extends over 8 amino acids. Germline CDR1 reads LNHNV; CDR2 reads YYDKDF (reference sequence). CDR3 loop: CAPWNRDV. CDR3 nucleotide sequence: TGTGCCCCGTGGAACAGGGACGTC.

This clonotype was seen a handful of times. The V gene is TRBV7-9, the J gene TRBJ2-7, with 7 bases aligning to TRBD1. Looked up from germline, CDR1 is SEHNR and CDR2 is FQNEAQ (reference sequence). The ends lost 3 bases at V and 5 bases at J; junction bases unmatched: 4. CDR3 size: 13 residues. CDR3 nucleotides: TGTGCCAGCAGCTTTGACAGGGCCCACGAGCAGTACTTC. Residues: CASSFDRAHEQYF.

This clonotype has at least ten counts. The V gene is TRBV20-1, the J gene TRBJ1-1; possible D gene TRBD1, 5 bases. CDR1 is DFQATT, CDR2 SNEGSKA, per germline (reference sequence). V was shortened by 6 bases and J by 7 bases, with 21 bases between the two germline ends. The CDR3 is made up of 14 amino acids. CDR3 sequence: CSAPLWGRAIEAFF. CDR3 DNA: TGCAGTGCCCCGTTGTGGGGCAGAGCAATTGAAGCTTTCTTT.

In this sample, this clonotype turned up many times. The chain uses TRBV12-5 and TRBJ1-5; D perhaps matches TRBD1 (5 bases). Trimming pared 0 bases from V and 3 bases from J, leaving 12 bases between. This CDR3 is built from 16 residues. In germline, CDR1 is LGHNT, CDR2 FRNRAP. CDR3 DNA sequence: TGTGCTAGTGGTTTGGTACGCAGGGAATACAATCAGCCCCAGCATTTT. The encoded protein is CASGLVRREYNQPQHF.

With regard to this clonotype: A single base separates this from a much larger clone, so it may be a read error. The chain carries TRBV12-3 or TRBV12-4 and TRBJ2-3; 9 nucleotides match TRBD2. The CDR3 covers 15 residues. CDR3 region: CTSSLRVAGADTQYF. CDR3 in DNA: TGTACCAGCAGTTTAAGGGTAGCGGGAGCTGATACGCAGTATTTT.

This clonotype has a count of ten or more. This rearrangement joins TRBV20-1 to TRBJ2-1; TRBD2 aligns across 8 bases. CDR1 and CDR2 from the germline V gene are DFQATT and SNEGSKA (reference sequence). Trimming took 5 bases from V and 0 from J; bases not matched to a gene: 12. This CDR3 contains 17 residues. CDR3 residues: CSAPLAAGEGSYNEQFF. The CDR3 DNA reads TGCAGTGCTCCCCTTGCAGCGGGAGAAGGCTCCTACAATGAGCAGTTCTTC.

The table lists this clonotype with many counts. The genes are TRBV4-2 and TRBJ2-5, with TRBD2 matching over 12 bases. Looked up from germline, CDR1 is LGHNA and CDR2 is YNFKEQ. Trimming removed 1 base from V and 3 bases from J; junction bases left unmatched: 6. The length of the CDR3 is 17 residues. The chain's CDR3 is CASSQGTSGRNEETQYF. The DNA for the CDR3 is TGTGCCAGCAGCCAAGGAACTAGCGGGAGGAATGAAGAGACCCAGTACTTC.

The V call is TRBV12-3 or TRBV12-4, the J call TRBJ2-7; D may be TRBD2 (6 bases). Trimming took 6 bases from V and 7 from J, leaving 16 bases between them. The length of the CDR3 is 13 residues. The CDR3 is CASSRRLVREQYF. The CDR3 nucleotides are TGTGCCAGCAGCCGGAGACTAGTGCGGGAGCAGTACTTC.

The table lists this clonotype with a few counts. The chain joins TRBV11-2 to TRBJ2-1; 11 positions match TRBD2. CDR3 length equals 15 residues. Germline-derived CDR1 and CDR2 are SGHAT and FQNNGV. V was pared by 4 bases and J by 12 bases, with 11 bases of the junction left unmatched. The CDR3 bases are TGTGCCAGCAGCTCCCTCGGGGTAGCGGGGGGGCGGCAGTTCTTC. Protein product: CASSSLGVAGGRQFF.

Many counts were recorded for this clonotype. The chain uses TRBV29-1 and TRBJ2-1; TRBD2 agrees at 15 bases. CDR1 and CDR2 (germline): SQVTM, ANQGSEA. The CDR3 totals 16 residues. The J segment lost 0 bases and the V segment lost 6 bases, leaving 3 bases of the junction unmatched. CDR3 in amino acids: CSVGTSGRSSYNEQFF. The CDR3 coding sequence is TGCAGCGTCGGGACTAGCGGGAGGAGCTCCTACAATGAGCAGTTCTTC.

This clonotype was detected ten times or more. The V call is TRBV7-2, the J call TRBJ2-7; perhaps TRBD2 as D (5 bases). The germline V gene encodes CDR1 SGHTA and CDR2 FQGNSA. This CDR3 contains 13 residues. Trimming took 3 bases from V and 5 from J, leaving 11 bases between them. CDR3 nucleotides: TGTGCCAGCAGCTTCCCGGGGTTGCACGAGCAGTACTTC. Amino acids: CASSFPGLHEQYF.

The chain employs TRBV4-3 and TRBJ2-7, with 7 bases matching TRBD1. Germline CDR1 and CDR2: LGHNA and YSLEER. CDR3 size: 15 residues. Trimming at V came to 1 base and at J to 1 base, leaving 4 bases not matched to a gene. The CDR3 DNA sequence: TGCGCCAGCAGCCAAGGGGCAGGGGGATCCTACGAGCAGTACTTC. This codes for CASSQGAGGSYEQYF.

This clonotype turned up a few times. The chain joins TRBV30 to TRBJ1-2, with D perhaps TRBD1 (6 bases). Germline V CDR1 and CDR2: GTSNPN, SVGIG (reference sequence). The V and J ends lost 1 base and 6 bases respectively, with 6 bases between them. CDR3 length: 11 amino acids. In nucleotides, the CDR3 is TGTGCCTGGAGTGCAGGGGATGGCTACACCTTC. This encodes CAWSAGDGYTF.

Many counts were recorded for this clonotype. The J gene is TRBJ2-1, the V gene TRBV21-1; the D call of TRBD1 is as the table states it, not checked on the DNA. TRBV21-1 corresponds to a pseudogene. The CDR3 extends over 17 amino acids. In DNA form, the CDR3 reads TGTGCCAGCAGCACTCATACACAGGGGGCCCCCTACAATGAGCAGTTCTTC. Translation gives CASSTHTQGAPYNEQFF.

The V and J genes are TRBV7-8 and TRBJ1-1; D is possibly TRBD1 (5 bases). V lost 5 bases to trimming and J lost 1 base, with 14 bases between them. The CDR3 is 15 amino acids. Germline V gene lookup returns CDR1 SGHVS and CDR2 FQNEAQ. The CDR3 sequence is CASSPGLTKNTEAFF. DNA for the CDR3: TGTGCCAGCAGCCCGGGACTAACAAAGAACACTGAAGCTTTCTTT.

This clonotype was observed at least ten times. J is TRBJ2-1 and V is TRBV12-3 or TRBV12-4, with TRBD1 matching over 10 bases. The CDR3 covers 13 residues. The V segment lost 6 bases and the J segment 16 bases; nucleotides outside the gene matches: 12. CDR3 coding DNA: TGTGCCAGCAGGGGGACAGGGGAGGTTTTAGAATTCTTC. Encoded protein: CASRGTGEVLEFF.

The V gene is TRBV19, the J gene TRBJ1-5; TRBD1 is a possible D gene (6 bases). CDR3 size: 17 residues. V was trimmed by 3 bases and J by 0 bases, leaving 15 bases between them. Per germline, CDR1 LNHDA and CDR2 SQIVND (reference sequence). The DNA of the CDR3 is TGTGCCAGTAGTATTCTTCAGGGGTCCTATAGCAATCAGCCCCAGCATTTT. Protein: CASSILQGSYSNQPQHF.

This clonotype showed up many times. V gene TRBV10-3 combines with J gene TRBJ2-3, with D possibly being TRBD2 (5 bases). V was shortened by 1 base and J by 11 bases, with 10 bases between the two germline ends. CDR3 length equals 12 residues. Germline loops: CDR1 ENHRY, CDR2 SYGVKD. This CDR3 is CAISEWEKGQYF. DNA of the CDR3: TGTGCCATCAGTGAGTGGGAGAAAGGGCAGTATTTT.

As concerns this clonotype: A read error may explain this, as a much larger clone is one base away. CDR3 in amino acids: CSARDQSIGGYEQYF. For the CDR3, the DNA is TGCAGTGCTAGAGATCAGTCTATCGGGGGCTACGAGCAGTACTTC. The chain uses TRBV20-1 and TRBJ2-7, with D maybe TRBD2 (6 bases). Germline CDR1 is DFQATT and CDR2 is SNEGSKA (reference sequence). Trimming shortened V by 0 bases and J by 3 bases, and 15 bases separated the two germline ends. This CDR3 spans 15 amino acids.

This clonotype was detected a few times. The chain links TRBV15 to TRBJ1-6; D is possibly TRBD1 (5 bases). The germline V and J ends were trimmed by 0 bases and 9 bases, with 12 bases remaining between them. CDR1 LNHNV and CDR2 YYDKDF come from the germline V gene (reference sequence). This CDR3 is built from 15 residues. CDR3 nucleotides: TGTGCCACCAGCAGAGATCGGGACCGTTCTTCACCCCTCCACTTT. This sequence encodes CATSRDRDRSSPLHF.

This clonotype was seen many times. The DNA of the CDR3 is TGTGCCACCAGGGGTCCTTACAATGAGCAGTTCTTC. It encodes CATRGPYNEQFF. This chain uses TRBV27 with TRBJ2-1; D perhaps matches TRBD1 (6 bases). There are 12 residues in the CDR3. Trimming shortened V by 10 bases and J by 4 bases, and 11 bases separated the two germline ends. CDR1 and CDR2 from the germline V gene are MNHEY and SMNVEV (reference sequence).

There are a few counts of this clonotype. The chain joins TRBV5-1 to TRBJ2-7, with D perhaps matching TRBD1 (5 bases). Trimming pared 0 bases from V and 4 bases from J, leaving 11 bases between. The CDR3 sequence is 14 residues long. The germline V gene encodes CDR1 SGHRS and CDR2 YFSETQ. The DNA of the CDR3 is TGCGCCAGCAGCTTGGCCCCAGGGAAATACGAGCAGTACGTC. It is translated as CASSLAPGKYEQYV.

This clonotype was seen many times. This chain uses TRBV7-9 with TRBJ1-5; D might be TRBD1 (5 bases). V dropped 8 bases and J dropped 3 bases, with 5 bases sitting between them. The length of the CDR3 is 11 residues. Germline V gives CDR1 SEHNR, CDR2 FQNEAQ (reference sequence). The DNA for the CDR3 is TGTGCCAGCGGGACCAATCAGCCCCAGCATTTT. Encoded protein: CASGTNQPQHF.

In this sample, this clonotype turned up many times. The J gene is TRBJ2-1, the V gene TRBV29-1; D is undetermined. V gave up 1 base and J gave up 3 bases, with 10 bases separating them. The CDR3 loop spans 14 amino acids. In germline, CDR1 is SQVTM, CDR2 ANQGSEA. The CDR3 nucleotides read TGCAGCGTTGAAGGTGAGATCTTCTACAATGAGCAGTTCTTC. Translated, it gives CSVEGEIFYNEQFF.

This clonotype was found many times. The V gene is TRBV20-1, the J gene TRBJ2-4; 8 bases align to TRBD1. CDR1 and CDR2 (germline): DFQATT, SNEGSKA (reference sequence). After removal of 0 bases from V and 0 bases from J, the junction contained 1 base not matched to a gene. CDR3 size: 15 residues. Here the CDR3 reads CSARETGAAKNIQYF. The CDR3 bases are TGCAGTGCTAGAGAGACAGGGGCAGCCAAAAACATTCAGTACTTC.

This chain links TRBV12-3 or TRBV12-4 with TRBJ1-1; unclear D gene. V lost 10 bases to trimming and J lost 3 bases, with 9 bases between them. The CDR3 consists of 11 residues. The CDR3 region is CAIRAYTEAFF. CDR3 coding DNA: TGTGCCATTCGGGCCTACACTGAAGCTTTCTTT.

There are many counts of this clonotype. CDR3 in amino acids: CASSLDRDQETQYF. The CDR3 coding sequence is TGCGCCAGCAGCCTGGACAGGGATCAAGAGACCCAGTACTTC. The chain carries TRBV5-1 and TRBJ2-5, with 8 bases lining up with TRBD1. The CDR3 spans 14 residues. Germline CDR1 SGHRS, CDR2 YFSETQ. With 4 bases clipped from V and 2 bases from J, the junction kept 4 bases outside the gene matches.

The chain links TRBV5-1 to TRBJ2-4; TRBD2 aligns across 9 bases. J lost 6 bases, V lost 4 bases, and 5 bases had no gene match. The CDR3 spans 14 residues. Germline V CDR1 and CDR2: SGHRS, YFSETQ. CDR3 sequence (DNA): TGCGCCAGCAGCCACGGGACTAGCAGAAACATTCAGTACTTC. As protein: CASSHGTSRNIQYF.

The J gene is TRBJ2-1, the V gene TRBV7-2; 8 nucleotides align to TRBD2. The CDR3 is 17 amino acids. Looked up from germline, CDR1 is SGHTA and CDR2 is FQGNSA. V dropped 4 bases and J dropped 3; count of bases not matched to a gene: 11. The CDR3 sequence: CASSSPVRREDYNEQFF. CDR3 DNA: TGTGCCAGCAGCTCCCCGGTAAGGCGGGAGGACTACAATGAGCAGTTCTTC.

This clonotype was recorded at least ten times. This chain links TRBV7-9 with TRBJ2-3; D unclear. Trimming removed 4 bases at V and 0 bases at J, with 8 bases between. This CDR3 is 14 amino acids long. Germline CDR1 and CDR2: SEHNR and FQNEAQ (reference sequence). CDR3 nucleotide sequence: TGTGCCAGCAGCTCCCTTACTAGCACAGATACGCAGTATTTT. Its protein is CASSSLTSTDTQYF.

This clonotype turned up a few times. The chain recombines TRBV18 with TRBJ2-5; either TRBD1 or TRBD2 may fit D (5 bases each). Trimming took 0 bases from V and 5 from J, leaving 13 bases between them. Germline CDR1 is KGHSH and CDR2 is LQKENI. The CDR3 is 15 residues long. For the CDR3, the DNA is TGTGCCAGCTCACCACCGCGGAGGACATTGGAGACCCAGTACTTC. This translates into CASSPPRRTLETQYF.